A selection of T cell receptor beta chains follows, all from one sample in a study of OX40 agonist ivuxolimab in advanced cancers. Clones were sequenced by immunoSEQ multiplex PCR, and TCRdb holds only the in-frame ones, with some missing. This table has 75,000 to 90,000 clones, less than 95% appearing once. The material sequenced was CD4+ or CD8+ T cells sorted from blood, taken in a trial of the OX40 agonist ivuxolimab. These receptors were obtained from an adult with an advanced solid tumor such as melanoma, head and neck, liver or kidney cancer. The CDR3 runs from the conserved cysteine through the conserved F or W. Fields, in order: D gene, J gene, V gene, clone size, CDR3 DNA, CDR3 protein. The D gene is left open where the match is weak. A row's size may be missing; if present it is once, few, many or a size class.

D: .; J: TRBJ1-2; V: TRBV28; size: .; DNA: TGTGCCAGCAGTTTACCCTCAGGGCATGGCTACACCTTC; CDR3: CASSLPSGHGYTF
D: .; J: TRBJ2-7; V: TRBV11-2; size: .; DNA: TGTGCCAGCAGCTTAGAAGGGGAGGTCTACGAGCAGTACTTC; CDR3: CASSLEGEVYEQYF
D: .; J: TRBJ1-3; V: TRBV7-9; size: .; DNA: TGTGCCAGCAGCTTAGTTGCAGGTCCCCACTCTGGAAACACCATATATTTT; CDR3: CASSLVAGPHSGNTIYF
D: TRBD1; J: TRBJ1-1; V: TRBV5-5; size: .; DNA: TGTGCCAGCAGCTTGGGGACAGGGACTGAAGCTTTCTTT; CDR3: CASSLGTGTEAFF
D: .; J: TRBJ2-3; V: TRBV6-5; size: .; DNA: TGTGCCAGCAGTGACACAGATACGCAGTATTTT; CDR3: CASSDTDTQYF
D: .; J: TRBJ2-1; V: TRBV4-2; size: .; DNA: TGTGCCAGCAGCCAGGAGTCGCCCTACCACGAATCAAGCAATGAGCAGTTCTTC; CDR3: CASSQESPYHESSNEQFF
D: TRBD1; J: TRBJ1-2; V: TRBV5-6; size: once; DNA: TGTGCCAGCAGTCCTCCCGGGACAGGGGGTAACTATGGCTACACCTTC; CDR3: CASSPPGTGGNYGYTF
D: .; J: TRBJ1-4; V: TRBV6-1; size: .; DNA: TGTGCCAGCAGTGAGTTTAGGGGCCAGCTAAATGAAAAACTGTTTTTT; CDR3: CASSEFRGQLNEKLFF
D: .; J: TRBJ1-3; V: TRBV9; size: once; DNA: TGTGCCAGCAGTCATTCGGACTATGGGGGAAACACCATATATTTT; CDR3: CASSHSDYGGNTIYF
D: TRBD1; J: TRBJ1-3; V: TRBV5-6; size: .; DNA: TGTGCCAGCAGCTTGGTGGGCCAGGGGGTTTCTGGAAACACCATATATTTT; CDR3: CASSLVGQGVSGNTIYF
D: .; J: TRBJ1-3; V: TRBV6-5; size: .; DNA: TGTGCCAGCAGTTACTCGGGGGGTTTCGGAAACACCATATATTTT; CDR3: CASSYSGGFGNTIYF
D: .; J: TRBJ2-2; V: TRBV28; size: .; DNA: TGTGCCAGCAGTTTGGTTGGGGGCACCGGGGAGCTGTTTTTT; CDR3: CASSLVGGTGELFF
D: .; J: TRBJ1-5; V: TRBV5-6; size: .; DNA: TGTGCCAGCAGCTTGTCGCCGGATCAAAATCAGCCCCAGCATTTT; CDR3: CASSLSPDQNQPQHF
D: .; J: TRBJ2-1; V: TRBV9; size: .; DNA: TGTGCCAGCAGCGTAAGTGTCGGTGCCCCAGGTGGGGAGCAGTTCTTC; CDR3: CASSVSVGAPGGEQFF
D: .; J: TRBJ1-6; V: TRBV5-4; size: few; DNA: TGTGCCAGCAGCTGGAGGCTAAATTCACCCCTCCACTTT; CDR3: CASSWRLNSPLHF
D: .; J: TRBJ1-5; V: TRBV6-1; size: once; DNA: TGTGCCAGCAGTGCACAGATCCCCCAGCATTTT; CDR3: CASSAQIPQHF
D: .; J: TRBJ2-1; V: TRBV6-5; size: .; DNA: TGTGCCAGCAGTTACTCGAGAGTCGATGAGCAGTTCTTC; CDR3: CASSYSRVDEQFF
D: .; J: TRBJ1-2; V: TRBV10-3; size: .; DNA: TGTGCCATCACTAAAGCCGCAACTAACTATGGCTACACCTTC; CDR3: CAITKAATNYGYTF
D: .; J: TRBJ2-1; V: TRBV6-5; size: .; DNA: TGTGCCAGCAGTTACCAGGACAGCTACAATGAGCAGTTCTTC; CDR3: CASSYQDSYNEQFF
D: TRBD2; J: TRBJ2-3; V: TRBV11-2; size: .; DNA: TGTGCCAGCAGCTTAGATCCGGGCGGGAGATTCCCAGATACGCAGTATTTT; CDR3: CASSLDPGGRFPDTQYF
D: .; J: TRBJ2-3; V: TRBV6-6; size: .; DNA: TGTGCCAGCAGTTACTGGGTCCTAGGAACAGATACGCAGTATTTT; CDR3: CASSYWVLGTDTQYF
D: .; J: TRBJ2-1; V: TRBV29-1; size: .; DNA: TGCAGCGTTGATTGGTTCCGCATAGTGGACAATGAGCAGTTCTTC; CDR3: CSVDWFRIVDNEQFF
D: TRBD1; J: TRBJ1-2; V: TRBV29-1; size: .; DNA: TGCAGCGTTGAAGAAGGGGGCGGCTATGGCTACACCTTC; CDR3: CSVEEGGGYGYTF
D: .; J: TRBJ1-1; V: TRBV13; size: .; DNA: TGTGCCAGCAGCCCCACCACCGCACCAAGGGGGAACACTGAAGCTTTCTTT; CDR3: CASSPTTAPRGNTEAFF
D: .; J: TRBJ2-2; V: TRBV7-9; size: once; DNA: TGTGCCAGCGTCCCCCCCAGGGGGAACACCGGGGAGCTGTTTTTT; CDR3: CASVPPRGNTGELFF
D: TRBD2; J: TRBJ2-1; V: TRBV15; size: .; DNA: TGTGCCACCAGCAGGGCTTGGGAGGGATACAATGAGCAGTTCTTC; CDR3: CATSRAWEGYNEQFF
D: .; J: TRBJ1-5; V: TRBV4-3; size: .; DNA: TGCGCCAGCAGCCAAGATCGGGACAATCAGCCCCAGCATTTT; CDR3: CASSQDRDNQPQHF
D: .; J: TRBJ2-2; V: TRBV19; size: .; DNA: TGTGCCAGTAGCCCAGTATCTGGCGGGGAGCTGTTTTTT; CDR3: CASSPVSGGELFF
D: .; J: TRBJ2-3; V: TRBV9; size: .; DNA: TGTGCCAGCAGCGTATCCACAGATACGCAGTATTTT; CDR3: CASSVSTDTQYF
D: .; J: TRBJ1-3; V: TRBV5-6; size: .; DNA: TGTGCCAGCAGTGTACAGGGTGGAAACACCATATATTTT; CDR3: CASSVQGGNTIYF
D: TRBD2; J: TRBJ2-3; V: TRBV4-3; size: .; DNA: TGCGCCAGCAGCCAAGATGGGGGGGTCACAGATACGCAGTATTTT; CDR3: CASSQDGGVTDTQYF
D: .; J: TRBJ1-5; V: TRBV19; size: .; DNA: TGTGCCAGTAGTATTTTAGACTCTGGGCAGCCCCAGCATTTT; CDR3: CASSILDSGQPQHF
D: TRBD1; J: TRBJ2-4; V: TRBV15; size: .; DNA: TGTGCCACCAGCAGGTGGACAGGGGGAGACATTCAGTACTTC; CDR3: CATSRWTGGDIQYF
D: .; J: TRBJ2-1; V: TRBV6-1; size: .; DNA: TGTGCCAGCAGTGTTCGGGGGAGTGAGCAGTTCTTC; CDR3: CASSVRGSEQFF
D: .; J: TRBJ2-1; V: TRBV30; size: .; DNA: TGTGCCTGGAGTCCTCAGGAGAACAATGAGCAGTTCTTC; CDR3: CAWSPQENNEQFF
D: .; J: TRBJ1-1; V: TRBV5-1; size: .; DNA: TGCGCCAGCAGCTTGACAGGTCAGAACACTGAAGCTTTCTTT; CDR3: CASSLTGQNTEAFF
D: TRBD1; J: TRBJ2-3; V: TRBV4-1; size: .; DNA: TGCGCCAGCAGCCAAGAATGGGACAGGGGCACAGATACGCAGTATTTT; CDR3: CASSQEWDRGTDTQYF
D: .; J: TRBJ2-1; V: TRBV25-1; size: once; DNA: TGTGCCAGCAGTGAATATCCCACTGAGCAGTTCTTC; CDR3: CASSEYPTEQFF
D: .; J: TRBJ1-5; V: TRBV19; size: .; DNA: TGTGCCAGTAGTATCCGGGACGGGAGTCAGCCCCAGCATTTT; CDR3: CASSIRDGSQPQHF
D: .; J: TRBJ1-4; V: TRBV7-9; size: .; DNA: TGTGCCAGCAGCTTAGTAGCGGTAGGTCCGGATGAAAAACTGTTTTTT; CDR3: CASSLVAVGPDEKLFF
D: .; J: TRBJ1-5; V: TRBV28; size: once; DNA: TGTGCCAGCAGTTCCGGGACGGAAATCAATCAGCCCCAGCATTTT; CDR3: CASSSGTEINQPQHF